This T cell receptor (beta chain) was retrieved from a study of T cells in Graves' hyperthyroidism and ophthalmopathy. V gave up 3 bases and J gave up 3 bases, with 8 bases separating them. This CDR3 region has 13 residues. Germline CDR1 and CDR2: MDHEN and SYDVKM. This clonotype was seen ten or more times. Antigen specificity is unknown. Template material for amplifying TCR beta CDR3 regions consisted of RNA transcripts. HTBI primers were the set used in a first-round RT-PCR of the TCR CDR3. One entry per CDR3 protein results from TCRdb running MiXCR on the multiplex PCR reads. The sample records 200,000 to 250,000 distinct CDR3 sequences, about a sixth being singletons. Whole-study findings and limits: Ophthalmopathy was identified by the model a median 6.5 months ahead of onset. Separating ophthalmopathy from stable hyperthyroidism was achieved by a 13 V-J model.

Over 18 months, lack of ophthalmopathy progression marked Graves' hyperthyroidism as stable. The source material was blood. This chain joins TRBV28 and TRBJ1-2; D might be TRBD1 (5 bases). This sequence was found in a man aged 45-65 years with Graves' hyperthyroidism. CDR3 protein: CASSLGDDYGYTF. The CDR3 DNA is TGTGCCAGCAGTTTGGGGGATGACTATGGCTACACCTTC.